The 7 T cell receptor beta chains listed next were all sequenced from one sample in a study of regulatory T cells in long-lasting Graves disease. The time point here: persistent/refractory GD, antithyroid drugs over 5 years with positive TRAb. Extracted RNA from PBMCs served as the source of the TCR library. Arm-PCR of CDR3 regions with iRepertoire HTBI primers generated TCR beta libraries. TCRdb passed the multiplex PCR reads through MiXCR, listing each CDR3 protein once. This table holds 700,000 or so distinct CDR3 sequences, around 30% found once. Sequenced here: peripheral blood mononuclear cells (PBMCs), sampled when the disease was refractory, from a patient treated with antithyroid drugs. The receptors were sampled from a female donor with Graves disease.

This clonotype appeared many times. The genes are TRBV27 and TRBJ1-1; the match to TRBD1 covers 7 bases. Per the germline V gene, CDR1 is MNHEY and CDR2 is SMNVEV (reference sequence). This CDR3 has 15 residues. The V segment lost 8 bases and the J segment 0 bases; nucleotides outside the gene matches: 9. The DNA for the CDR3 is TGTGCCAGCCGGCAGACAGGGAGTCTGAACACTGAAGCTTTCTTT. Amino acid sequence: CASRQTGSLNTEAFF.

The V and J genes are TRBV3-1 and TRBJ2-7; D perhaps matches TRBD1 (5 bases). With 1 base removed from V and 6 bases from J, the gap between germline ends came to 7 bases. This CDR3 has 12 residues. Per germline, CDR1 LGHDT and CDR2 YNNKEL (reference sequence). CDR3 amino acids: CASSQVGREQYF. CDR3 coding DNA: TGTGCCAGCAGCCAAGTGGGGCGCGAGCAGTACTTC.

The chain couples TRBV20-1 to TRBJ1-1; D call uncertain. V shed 1 base and J shed 3 bases, with 12 bases lying between them. The CDR3 spans 14 residues. Germline-derived CDR1 and CDR2 are DFQATT and SNEGSKA (reference sequence). CDR3 coding DNA: TGCAGTGCTAGAGTTGCCCCTGGGGACACTGAAGCTTTCTTT. Translated, it gives CSARVAPGDTEAFF.

In regard to this clonotype: The CDR3 does not end in the conserved phenylalanine or tryptophan, so this is likely a read error. This rearrangement joins TRBV14 to TRBJ2-7; TRBD1 agrees at 8 bases. CDR3 size: 15 residues. J was trimmed by 4 bases and V by 4 bases; bases with no gene match: 9. Germline V CDR1 and CDR2: SGHDN, FVKESK. The CDR3 protein is CASSLNRGIKYEQYL. CDR3 bases: TGTGCCAGCAGCCTCAACAGGGGGATCAAATACGAGCAGTACCTC.

This clonotype has more than one count but fewer than ten. This chain joins TRBV29-1 and TRBJ1-2; TRBD1 aligns across 7 bases. In germline, CDR1 is SQVTM, CDR2 ANQGSEA. The CDR3 has 13 amino acids. Losses at the gene ends were 3 bases for V and 2 bases for J; bases not matched to a gene: 3. The CDR3 nucleotides read TGCAGCGTTGAGACAGGGACCAACTATGGCTACACCTTC. Protein: CSVETGTNYGYTF.

This clonotype has a handful of counts. V is TRBV29-1 and J is TRBJ2-7, with a possible D match to TRBD1 (5 bases). Per the germline V gene, CDR1 is SQVTM and CDR2 is ANQGSEA. V was cut by 4 bases and J by 4 bases, with 14 bases left in between. This CDR3 has 13 residues. For the CDR3, the DNA is TGCAGCGTTGGGAGAGCAGGGTGGTACGAGCAGTACTTC. It encodes CSVGRAGWYEQYF.

This clonotype was detected only a few times. The chain links TRBV12-3 or TRBV12-4 to TRBJ1-1; TRBD1 matches 12 bases. The V gene end was trimmed by 6 bases and the J gene end by 4 bases; junction bases not matched to a gene: 3. The CDR3 length is 14 residues. The CDR3 coding sequence is TGTGCCAGCAGGAGGGGACAGGGGGCCACTGAAGCTTTCTTT. Residues: CASRRGQGATEAFF.